This passage covers 10 T cell receptor beta chains from one sample sequenced in a study of T cell repertoires in cytomegalovirus infection. Using its own MiXCR run on the reads, TCRdb lists one record per CDR3 protein. The table includes approximately 140,000 distinct CDR3 sequences, under 30% detected once. No cognate antigen is known for these TCRs. The sequencing input was PBMCs, sequenced either directly or after in vitro stimulation (not recorded which). These receptor sequences come from a human donor in good health (CMV status not recorded). Some clones in this sample may be carry-over from other donors' samples.

This clonotype was seen repeatedly, ten times or more. This chain connects TRBV12-3 or TRBV12-4 to TRBJ2-3; D is possibly TRBD1 or TRBD2 (5 bases each). This CDR3 contains 16 residues. With 3 bases removed from V and 8 bases from J, the gap between germline ends came to 21 bases. Here the CDR3 reads CASSLDPGRLSGTQYF. CDR3 in DNA: TGTGCCAGCAGTTTGGACCCGGGACGACTTTCCGGTACGCAGTATTTT.

About this clonotype itself: This may arise from a read error, as a much more abundant clone is one base away. The genes are TRBV7-2 and TRBJ2-1, with 10 bases matching TRBD2. Germline V gene data show CDR1 as SGHTA and CDR2 as FQGNSA. The CDR3 totals 15 residues. With V trimmed by 5 bases and J by 4 bases, 5 bases remained unmatched. CDR3 sequence reads: CASSQGLATYNEQFF. The CDR3 nucleotides are TGTGCCAGCAGCCAGGGACTAGCGACTTACAATGAGCAGTTCTTC.

This clonotype was seen ten or more times. This rearrangement joins TRBV7-9 to TRBJ2-7; tentative D call: TRBD1 (6 bases). V lost 5 bases and J lost 3, with 11 bases in between. Per the germline V gene, CDR1 is SEHNR and CDR2 is FQNEAQ (reference sequence). This CDR3 contains 13 residues. The CDR3 region is CASSQGHLYEQYF. The CDR3 nucleotides are TGTGCCAGCAGCCAGGGACACCTCTACGAGCAGTACTTC.

This clonotype showed up just a few times. V usage is TRBV5-4 and J usage is TRBJ1-2, with 10 bases matching TRBD1. V was pared by 4 bases and J by 7 bases, with 7 bases of the junction left unmatched. This CDR3 spans 14 amino acids. CDR1 and CDR2 (germline): SGHNT, YYREEE (reference sequence). CDR3 amino acids: CASSLPGQGFGYTF. The CDR3 bases are TGTGCCAGCAGCCTTCCGGGACAGGGGTTTGGCTACACCTTC.

This clonotype was observed at least ten times. The chain has TRBV7-2 and TRBJ2-5; the D gene could be TRBD1 or TRBD2 (5 bases each). The CDR3 runs 14 residues. V dropped 3 bases and J dropped 5 bases, with 13 bases sitting between them. Germline loops: CDR1 SGHTA, CDR2 FQGNSA. The CDR3 nucleotides are TGTGCCAGCAGCTTGGGGCGGGCATGGGAGACCCAGTACTTC. Its translation is CASSLGRAWETQYF.

The chain uses TRBV20-1 and TRBJ1-5, with D possibly matching TRBD1 (6 bases). Trimming removed 3 bases from V and 0 bases from J, with 21 bases in between. CDR1 and CDR2 (germline): DFQATT, SNEGSKA (reference sequence). The CDR3 is made up of 18 amino acids. CDR3 in amino acids: CSASLPGHGFFSNQPQHF. The CDR3 DNA reads as TGCAGTGCTAGCCTACCGGGACACGGGTTCTTTAGCAATCAGCCCCAGCATTTT.

This clonotype was found many times. The gene calls are TRBV7-2 and TRBJ2-2; perhaps TRBD2 as D (5 bases). Trimming pared 4 bases from V and 0 bases from J, leaving 9 bases between. The length of the CDR3 is 15 residues. In germline, CDR1 is SGHTA, CDR2 FQGNSA. CDR3 nucleotides: TGTGCCAGCAGCTCCGGACTTACGAACACCGGGGAGCTGTTTTTT. This sequence encodes CASSSGLTNTGELFF.

The chain carries TRBV12-5 and TRBJ1-5, with 8 nucleotides matching TRBD1. This CDR3 contains 15 residues. The germline CDR1 and CDR2 sequences are LGHNT and FRNRAP. The V segment lost 3 bases and the J segment 4 bases; nucleotides outside the gene matches: 5. CDR3 sequence reads: CASGFSRDRNQPQHF. The CDR3 region has the DNA TGTGCTAGTGGTTTCAGCCGGGACAGGAATCAGCCCCAGCATTTT.

This clonotype occurred many times. The V call is TRBV7-9, the J call TRBJ1-2; D is undetermined. Germline V gene lookup returns CDR1 SEHNR and CDR2 FQNEAQ (reference sequence). V was clipped by 5 bases and J by 4 bases, with 11 bases between them. This CDR3 has 13 amino acids. In DNA form, the CDR3 reads TGTGCCAGCAGCCTAGACCGAATCTATGGCTACACCTTC. It yields the protein CASSLDRIYGYTF.

The genes are TRBV7-9 and TRBJ2-3, with 9 bases identical to TRBD2. Trimming at V came to 4 bases and at J to 1 base, leaving 9 bases not matched to a gene. The CDR3 consists of 17 residues. In germline, CDR1 is SEHNR, CDR2 FQNEAQ (reference sequence). The CDR3 region is CASSSPRLAEGTDTQYF. The DNA for the CDR3 is TGTGCCAGCAGCTCCCCGCGACTAGCGGAAGGCACAGATACGCAGTATTTT.